These 26 T cell receptor beta chains were sequenced from one sample in a study of ipilimumab plus nivolumab after autologous stem cell transplantation. Here immunoSEQ multiplex PCR was the method, and the copy in TCRdb shows in-frame clones only, minus some. The table has roughly 45,000 clones, 70% to 90% seen once. The sample was PBMCs, taken in a trial of ipilimumab plus nivolumab as post-transplant consolidation. Receptor source: a male donor with multiple myeloma.

CDR3 sequence (DNA): TGTGCCAGCAGCCAAGCCGCTGTTGCGGGGACCCAGTACTTC. It codes for CASSQAAVAGTQYF. This chain uses TRBV4-2 with TRBJ2-5, with D possibly being TRBD2 (5 bases). CDR1 and CDR2 from the germline V gene are LGHNA and YNFKEQ. Trimming took off 1 base at V and 7 bases at J, with 13 bases between the two ends. This CDR3 has 14 residues.

The chain recombines TRBV30 with TRBJ1-6; 7 bases line up with TRBD1. V lost 8 bases, J lost 10 bases, and 14 bases stayed unmatched. This CDR3 comprises 14 residues. CDR1 GTSNPN and CDR2 SVGIG come from the germline V gene (reference sequence). The CDR3 DNA is TGTGCCGCTTACAGGGGTGGTCTGGAGTCACCCCTCCACTTT. This encodes CAAYRGGLESPLHF.

The V call is TRBV30, the J call TRBJ2-7; D ambiguous. The V and J ends lost 0 bases and 6 bases respectively, with 12 bases between them. The CDR3 spans 13 residues. CDR1 GTSNPN and CDR2 SVGIG come from the germline V gene (reference sequence). This CDR3 reads CAWSVTGSGEQYF. The CDR3 DNA reads TGTGCCTGGAGTGTCACGGGCTCGGGCGAGCAGTACTTC. The full variable domain, in which reference TRBV30 and TRBJ2-7 provide the parts outside the CDR3, is SQTIHQWPATLVQPVGSPLSLECTVEGTSNPNLYWYRQAAGRGLQLLFYSVGIGQISSEVPQNLSASRPQDRQFILSSKKLLLSDSGFYLCAWSVTGSGEQYFGPGTRLTVT.

V gene TRBV5-1 combines with J gene TRBJ2-1, with D hard to call. V was clipped by 4 bases and J by 0 bases, with 17 bases between them. This CDR3 is 17 amino acids long. Per the germline V gene, CDR1 is SGHRS and CDR2 is YFSETQ. The CDR3 bases are TGCGCCAGCAGCCCATTTCTGGGTACGGACTCCTACAATGAGCAGTTCTTC. This codes for CASSPFLGTDSYNEQFF.

The chain recombines TRBV9 with TRBJ2-5, with TRBD2 matching over 12 bases. Germline CDR1 reads SGDLS; CDR2 reads YYNGEE. This CDR3 contains 16 residues. After removal of 3 bases from V and 5 bases from J, the junction contained 8 bases not matched to a gene. CDR3 in DNA: TGTGCCAGCAGCGCTCTAGCGGGGGGGTGGCGGGAGACCCAGTACTTC. This sequence encodes CASSALAGGWRETQYF.

Comments on this clone: This same CDR3 is encoded by further DNA sequences in the sample. The chain carries TRBV5-1 and TRBJ2-5, with D possibly matching TRBD1 (5 bases). CDR1 and CDR2 (germline): SGHRS, YFSETQ. V dropped 5 bases and J dropped 2 bases, with 10 bases sitting between them. There are 13 residues in the CDR3. In DNA form, the CDR3 reads TGCGCCAGCAGACGCGACAGTCAAGAGACCCAGTACTTC. Its protein product is CASRRDSQETQYF.

The V and J genes are TRBV11-1 and TRBJ2-3; 15 bases line up with TRBD2. CDR3 length: 19 amino acids. The germline V gene has CDR1 SGHAT and CDR2 FQDESV (reference sequence). V shed 5 bases, J shed 1 base, and the junction held 10 bases outside the gene matches. The CDR3 region is CASSTTGLAGGLGTDTQYF. As DNA, the CDR3 is TGTGCCAGCAGCACCACGGGACTAGCGGGGGGCTTGGGCACAGATACGCAGTATTTT.

This chain connects TRBV5-8 to TRBJ2-3, with no clear D. CDR3 length: 11 residues. The V end was cut by 0 bases, the J end by 6 bases, with 2 bases between. CDR1 and CDR2 from the germline V gene are SGHTS and YDEGEE. The CDR3 region is CASSLGDTQYF. In nucleotides, the CDR3 is TGTGCCAGCAGCTTGGGGGATACGCAGTATTTT.

The rearrangement uses TRBV4-1 and TRBJ2-7; TRBD2 might be the D (5 bases). This CDR3 comprises 14 residues. Germline CDR1 MGHRA, CDR2 YSYEKL. Trimming cost V 5 bases and J 1 base, with 12 bases left between them. CDR3 in DNA: TGCGCCAGCAGCAGGTTGAGCGGATCCTACGAGCAGTACTTC. It yields the protein CASSRLSGSYEQYF.

The chain employs TRBV30 and TRBJ1-5; D ambiguous. Germline V gene data show CDR1 as GTSNPN and CDR2 as SVGIG (reference sequence). The length of the CDR3 is 12 residues. The V end was cut by 5 bases, the J end by 7 bases, with 12 bases between. The CDR3 sequence is CAWSWGDQPQHF. The CDR3 DNA sequence: TGTGCCTGGTCCTGGGGAGACCAGCCCCAGCATTTT. The full variable domain, with the rest looked up from reference TRBV30 and TRBJ1-5, is SQTIHQWPATLVQPVGSPLSLECTVEGTSNPNLYWYRQAAGRGLQLLFYSVGIGQISSEVPQNLSASRPQDRQFILSSKKLLLSDSGFYLCAWSWGDQPQHFGDGTRLSIL.

The V gene is TRBV4-3, the J gene TRBJ2-3; D is possibly TRBD1 or TRBD2 (6 bases each). CDR3 length: 16 amino acids. V was pared by 1 base and J by 0 bases, with 11 bases between. Germline CDR1 is LGHNA and CDR2 is YSLEER. CDR3 residues: CASSQGGAGSTDTQYF. In nucleotides, the CDR3 is TGCGCCAGCAGCCAAGGGGGGGCGGGGAGCACAGATACGCAGTATTTT.

This chain's CDR3 is CASSQDSPAYNEQFF. The DNA for the CDR3 is TGTGCCAGCAGCCAGGACTCTCCGGCCTACAATGAGCAGTTCTTC. The chain combines TRBV27 with TRBJ2-1, with D perhaps matching TRBD2 (5 bases). This CDR3 contains 15 residues. CDR1 and CDR2 from the germline V gene are MNHEY and SMNVEV (reference sequence). Trimming took off 6 bases at V and 2 bases at J, with 14 bases between the two ends.

The V gene is TRBV5-4, the J gene TRBJ2-3; 7 bases map to TRBD2. Germline values: CDR1 SGHNT, CDR2 YYREEE (reference sequence). The CDR3 has 15 residues. With 3 bases clipped from V and 5 bases from J, the junction kept 9 bases outside the gene matches. Here the CDR3 DNA reads TGTGCCAGCAGCTCTGGGGGGGGGTTTGTAGATACGCAGTATTTT. Translated: CASSSGGGFVDTQYF.

CDR3 sequence: CASSEWGGGYTF. Written as DNA, the CDR3 is TGTGCCAGCAGTGAATGGGGAGGAGGCTACACCTTC. The chain recombines TRBV6-1 with TRBJ1-2; the D is unclear. The CDR3 consists of 12 residues. V was trimmed by 2 bases and J by 8 bases, leaving 9 bases between them. Germline loops: CDR1 MNHNS, CDR2 SASEGT.

This clone was detected only once. The chain is built from TRBV9 and TRBJ2-7, with D unresolved. CDR1 is SGDLS, CDR2 YYNGEE, per germline. The CDR3 runs to 11 residues. V lost 3 bases, J lost 6 bases, and 7 bases lay in between. This chain's CDR3 is CASSAVSEQYF. In DNA, the CDR3 is TGTGCCAGCAGCGCCGTGAGCGAGCAGTACTTC.

V gene TRBV6-1 combines with J gene TRBJ2-1; D possibly corresponds to TRBD2 (6 bases). Trimming stripped 6 bases from V and 8 bases from J, with 8 bases between. This CDR3 is built from 11 residues. Germline V gene data show CDR1 as MNHNS and CDR2 as SASEGT. CDR3 bases: TGTGCCAGCAGGGAGGGGCATGAGCAGTTCTTC. This codes for CASREGHEQFF.

The chain couples TRBV29-1 to TRBJ2-5; D unresolved. The germline gives CDR1 SQVTM, CDR2 ANQGSEA. The CDR3 loop spans 12 amino acids. Trimming stripped 5 bases from V and 5 bases from J, with 12 bases between. This CDR3 reads CSVKMVEETQYF. CDR3 DNA: TGCAGCGTTAAAATGGTGGAGGAGACCCAGTACTTC.

The V call is TRBV6-6, the J call TRBJ2-1; D remains unclear. CDR3 length equals 14 residues. CDR1 is MNHNY, CDR2 SVGAGI, per germline (reference sequence). The V and J ends lost 2 bases and 10 bases respectively, with 15 bases between them. The DNA of the CDR3 is TGTGCCAGCAGTTACGGTTCGGGTGCGTGGGAGCAGTTCTTC. Protein product: CASSYGSGAWEQFF.

This clone was found once. This chain uses TRBV13 with TRBJ1-4; no definite D call. The germline gives CDR1 PRHDT, CDR2 FYEKMQ (reference sequence). This CDR3 is 14 amino acids long. The V end was cut by 3 bases, the J end by 5 bases, with 10 bases between. CDR3 sequence reads: CASSFSRQNEKLFF. The CDR3 DNA reads TGTGCCAGCAGCTTTTCCAGGCAGAATGAAAAACTGTTTTTT.

V is TRBV5-8 and J is TRBJ1-5, with no clear D. Germline loops: CDR1 SGHTS, CDR2 YDEGEE. Trimming left V 3 bases short and J 9 bases short, with 10 bases between. CDR3 length: 12 amino acids. The CDR3 DNA reads as TGTGCCAGCAGCTACCACATGGGGCCCCAGCATTTT. This encodes CASSYHMGPQHF.

This chain connects TRBV5-1 to TRBJ1-5; D may be TRBD1 (6 bases). Germline V gene sequence: CDR1 SGHRS, CDR2 YFSETQ. There are 15 residues in the CDR3. V lost 0 bases and J 5 bases, leaving 12 bases between the germline ends. The CDR3 region has the DNA TGCGCCAGCAGCTTGGGGGCAGGGGAGGATCAGCCCCAGCATTTT. Its translation is CASSLGAGEDQPQHF.

V usage is TRBV6-5 and J usage is TRBJ2-3, with 10 bases that match TRBD1. V shed 6 bases, J shed 4 bases, and the junction held 7 bases outside the gene matches. From germline, CDR1 is MNHEY and CDR2 SVGAGI. This CDR3 contains 15 residues. CDR3 bases: TGTGCCAGCAGGAAAAGACAGGGGGCGTCAGATACGCAGTATTTT. It codes for CASRKRQGASDTQYF.

The rearrangement joins TRBV6-6 to TRBJ1-1, with D perhaps TRBD1 (6 bases). The V end was cut by 6 bases, the J end by 3 bases, with 11 bases between. CDR1 MNHNY and CDR2 SVGAGI come from the germline V gene (reference sequence). The CDR3 sequence is 13 residues long. CDR3 sequence (DNA): TGTGCCAGCAGCCCTCGGACAGACACTGAAGCTTTCTTT. Protein product: CASSPRTDTEAFF.

This chain uses TRBV29-1 with TRBJ2-3; D unresolved. Germline CDR1 reads SQVTM; CDR2 reads ANQGSEA. V was trimmed by 5 bases and J by 4 bases, leaving 1 base between them. This CDR3 contains 9 residues. The CDR3, as DNA: TGCAGCGTTCCAGATACGCAGTATTTT. Translating gives CSVPDTQYF.

V is TRBV5-1 and J is TRBJ2-2; D unresolved. V lost 8 bases to trimming and J lost 6 bases, with 11 bases between them. This CDR3 contains 12 residues. Germline V gene data show CDR1 as SGHRS and CDR2 as YFSETQ. CDR3 residues: CASRSGSGELFF. For the CDR3, the DNA is TGCGCCAGTCGCTCAGGATCCGGGGAGCTGTTTTTT.

V usage is TRBV6-5 and J usage is TRBJ1-5, with 9 bases that match TRBD1. This CDR3 spans 15 amino acids. Germline-derived CDR1 and CDR2 are MNHEY and SVGAGI. Trimming took 4 bases from V and 11 from J; bases not matched to a gene: 12. Here the CDR3 reads CASSLTGGVQGAQHF. DNA of the CDR3: TGTGCCAGCAGTTTGACAGGGGGGGTTCAAGGGGCCCAGCATTTT.